Listed below are T cell receptor beta chains from one sample, sequenced in a study of T cells in Graves' hyperthyroidism and ophthalmopathy. TCRdb passed the multiplex PCR reads through MiXCR, listing each CDR3 protein once. Among hundreds of thousands of distinct CDR3 sequences listed, roughly 20% were seen once. Sequenced: blood. These receptor sequences come from a young man with Graves' ophthalmopathy. Each CDR3 is given with its conserved first and last residue. The order of the fields is V gene, J gene, CDR3 protein.

>TRBV5-6|TRBJ2-2
CASSLSSGNGELFF
>TRBV24-1|TRBJ1-5
CATKWISDSSQPQHF
>TRBV19|TRBJ2-1
CASSIATGNNEQFF
>TRBV7-8|TRBJ1-5
CASRAKRGRDQPQHF
>TRBV2|TRBJ2-1
CASILYSYNEQFF
>TRBV6-1|TRBJ2-6
CASSTDSGANVLTF
>TRBV6-2/TRBV6-3|TRBJ2-7
CASSLLGTNAYEQYF
>TRBV29-1|TRBJ1-4
CSVGQGGGKLFF
>TRBV6-1|TRBJ2-7
CASSDGTSGSYEKYF
>TRBV11-3|TRBJ1-2
CASRYPLPGEGRYGYTF
>TRBV11-2|TRBJ2-7
CASRTGTGDYEQYF
>TRBV6-1|TRBJ2-3
CASPEGAGPDTQYF
>TRBV20-1|TRBJ2-4
CSAILAKNIQYF
>TRBV10-3|TRBJ2-7
CAIRGASYEQYF
>TRBV7-9|TRBJ2-7
CASSFRTGISYEQYF
>TRBV28|TRBJ1-1
CASSFGGTEAFF
>TRBV29-1|TRBJ2-1
CSVGFRLAGHNEQFF
>TRBV5-8|TRBJ1-5
CASSLERIEPQHF
>TRBV30|TRBJ2-7
CAWSEAGYEQYF
>TRBV12-3/TRBV12-4|TRBJ2-7
CASSLERQGAREQYF
>TRBV2|TRBJ1-1
CASSATGNTEAFF
>TRBV5-6|TRBJ1-6
CASSSTSGSSYNSPLHF
>TRBV7-9|TRBJ2-2
CASSYPTSGGPEAGELFF
>TRBV27|TRBJ2-7
CASRSLTGISYEQYF
>TRBV28|TRBJ2-7
CASTSRGHYEQYF
>TRBV5-5|TRBJ1-1
CASSLAAVQGGTEAFF
>TRBV7-9|TRBJ1-1
CAGSRAGDTEAFF
>TRBV11-2|TRBJ2-5
CASSFDPPGRGGETQYF
>TRBV30|TRBJ1-1
CAWSGAFMNTEAFF
>TRBV24-1|TRBJ2-1
CATSDSQDEQFF
>TRBV27|TRBJ1-1
CASSLMRPNTEAFF
>TRBV28|TRBJ1-5
CASRSGQGTMGQPQHF
>TRBV3-1|TRBJ2-1
CASSHLRQTIKSSYNEQFF
>TRBV6-6|TRBJ2-7
CASSYRFDSYEQYF
>TRBV12-3/TRBV12-4|TRBJ2-1
CASSLALGGIRNNEQFF
>TRBV28|TRBJ1-1
CASGGHETEAFF
>TRBV13|TRBJ2-5
CASSLFRGGAETQYF
>TRBV29-1|TRBJ2-1
CSVRSWGFNEQFF
>TRBV24-1|TRBJ1-5
CATSEVGSNQPQHF
>TRBV6-5|TRBJ2-2
CASSWGMGTGELFF
>TRBV12-3/TRBV12-4|TRBJ2-7
CASAPGGSYEQYF
>TRBV27|TRBJ2-1
CASSLAGGSLNEQFF